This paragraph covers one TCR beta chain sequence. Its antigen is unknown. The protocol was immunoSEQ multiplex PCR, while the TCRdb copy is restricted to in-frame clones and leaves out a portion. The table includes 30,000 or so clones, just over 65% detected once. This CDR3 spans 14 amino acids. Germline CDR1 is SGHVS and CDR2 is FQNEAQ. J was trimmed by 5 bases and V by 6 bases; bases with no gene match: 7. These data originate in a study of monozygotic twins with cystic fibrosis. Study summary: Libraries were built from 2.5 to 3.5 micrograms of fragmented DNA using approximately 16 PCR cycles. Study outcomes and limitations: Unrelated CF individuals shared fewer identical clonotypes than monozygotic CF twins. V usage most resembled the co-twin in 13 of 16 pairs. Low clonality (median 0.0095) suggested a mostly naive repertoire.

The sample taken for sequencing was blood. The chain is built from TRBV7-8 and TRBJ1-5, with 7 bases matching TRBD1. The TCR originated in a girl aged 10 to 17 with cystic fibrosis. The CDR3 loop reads CASSPGTVYQPQHF. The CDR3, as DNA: TGTGCCAGCAGTCCCGGGACAGTATATCAGCCCCAGCATTTT.